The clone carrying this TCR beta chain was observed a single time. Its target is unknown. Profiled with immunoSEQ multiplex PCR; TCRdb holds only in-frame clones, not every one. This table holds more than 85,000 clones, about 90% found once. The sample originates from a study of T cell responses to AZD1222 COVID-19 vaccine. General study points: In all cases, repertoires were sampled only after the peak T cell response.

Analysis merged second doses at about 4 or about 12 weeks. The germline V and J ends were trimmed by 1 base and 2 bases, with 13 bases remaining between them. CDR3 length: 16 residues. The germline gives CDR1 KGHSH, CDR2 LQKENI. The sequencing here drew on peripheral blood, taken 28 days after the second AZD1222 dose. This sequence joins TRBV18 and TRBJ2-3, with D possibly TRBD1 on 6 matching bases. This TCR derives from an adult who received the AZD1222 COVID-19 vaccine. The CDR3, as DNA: TGTGCCAGCTCACCACTTACAGGGACCTCCACAGATACGCAGTATTTT. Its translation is CASSPLTGTSTDTQYF.